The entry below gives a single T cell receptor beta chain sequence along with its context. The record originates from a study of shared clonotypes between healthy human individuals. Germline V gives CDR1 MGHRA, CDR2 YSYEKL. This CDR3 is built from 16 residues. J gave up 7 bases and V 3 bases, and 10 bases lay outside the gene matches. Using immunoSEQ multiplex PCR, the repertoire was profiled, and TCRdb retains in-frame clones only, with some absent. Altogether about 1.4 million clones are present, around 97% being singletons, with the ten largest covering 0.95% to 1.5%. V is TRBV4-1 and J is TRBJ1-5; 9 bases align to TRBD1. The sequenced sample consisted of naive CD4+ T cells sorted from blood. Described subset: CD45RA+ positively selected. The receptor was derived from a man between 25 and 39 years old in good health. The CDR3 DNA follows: TGCGCCAGCAGCCAGGCTTGGACAGGGGTGGGCCAGCCCCAGCATTTT. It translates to CASSQAWTGVGQPQHF.